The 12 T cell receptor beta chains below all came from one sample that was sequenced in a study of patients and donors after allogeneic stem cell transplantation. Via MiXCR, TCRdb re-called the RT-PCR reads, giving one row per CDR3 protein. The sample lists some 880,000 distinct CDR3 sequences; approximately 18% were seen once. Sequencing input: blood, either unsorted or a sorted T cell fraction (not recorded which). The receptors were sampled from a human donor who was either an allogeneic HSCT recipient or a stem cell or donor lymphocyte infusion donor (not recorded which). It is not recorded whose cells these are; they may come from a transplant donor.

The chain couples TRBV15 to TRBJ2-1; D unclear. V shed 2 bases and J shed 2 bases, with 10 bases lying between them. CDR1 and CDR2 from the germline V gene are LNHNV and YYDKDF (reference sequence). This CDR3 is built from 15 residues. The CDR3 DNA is TGTGCCACCAGCAGATCATCTCTCCCCTACAATGAGCAGTTCTTC. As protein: CATSRSSLPYNEQFF.

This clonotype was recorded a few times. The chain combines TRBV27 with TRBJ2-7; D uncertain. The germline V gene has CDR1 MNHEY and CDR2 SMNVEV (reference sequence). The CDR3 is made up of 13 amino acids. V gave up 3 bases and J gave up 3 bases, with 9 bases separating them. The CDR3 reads CASSFWKNYEQYF. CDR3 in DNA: TGTGCCAGCAGTTTCTGGAAGAACTACGAGCAGTACTTC.

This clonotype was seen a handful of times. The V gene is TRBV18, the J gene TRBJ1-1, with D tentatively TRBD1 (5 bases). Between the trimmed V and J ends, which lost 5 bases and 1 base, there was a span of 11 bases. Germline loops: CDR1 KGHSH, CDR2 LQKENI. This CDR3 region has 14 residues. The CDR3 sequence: CASSMAGTNTEAFF. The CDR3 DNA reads TGTGCCAGCTCAATGGCAGGGACGAACACTGAAGCTTTCTTT.

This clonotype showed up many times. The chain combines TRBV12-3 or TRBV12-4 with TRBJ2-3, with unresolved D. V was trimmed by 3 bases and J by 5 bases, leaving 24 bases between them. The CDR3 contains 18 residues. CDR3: CASSFRFGRAGSLDTQYF. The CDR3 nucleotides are TGTGCCAGCAGTTTTCGTTTTGGTAGGGCAGGCTCTTTAGATACGCAGTATTTT.

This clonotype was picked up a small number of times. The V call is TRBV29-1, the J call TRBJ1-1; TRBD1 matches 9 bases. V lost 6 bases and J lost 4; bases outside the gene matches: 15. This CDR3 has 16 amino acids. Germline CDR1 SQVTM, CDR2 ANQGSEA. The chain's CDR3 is CSVPLNSTGGVTEAFF. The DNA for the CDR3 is TGCAGCGTCCCCCTTAACTCGACAGGGGGGGTCACTGAAGCTTTCTTT.

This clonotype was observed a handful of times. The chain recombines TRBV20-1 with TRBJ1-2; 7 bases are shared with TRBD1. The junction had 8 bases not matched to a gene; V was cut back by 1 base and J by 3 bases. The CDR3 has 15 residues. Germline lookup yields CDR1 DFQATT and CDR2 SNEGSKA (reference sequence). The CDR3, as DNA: TGCAGTGCTAGAGGACGACCAGGGGGGGACTATGGCTACACCTTC. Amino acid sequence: CSARGRPGGDYGYTF.

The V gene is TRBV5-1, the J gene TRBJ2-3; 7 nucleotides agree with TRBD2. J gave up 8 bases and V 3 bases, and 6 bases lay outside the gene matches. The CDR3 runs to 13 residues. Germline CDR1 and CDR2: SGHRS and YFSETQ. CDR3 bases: TGCGCCAGCAGCTCCCTGAGCGGGGCTACGCAGTATTTT. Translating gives CASSSLSGATQYF. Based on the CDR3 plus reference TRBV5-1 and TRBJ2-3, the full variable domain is KAGVTQTPRYLIKTRGQQVTLSCSPISGHRSVSWYQQTPGQGLQFLFEYFSETQRNKGNFPGRFSGRQFSNSRSEMNVSTLELGDSALYLCASSSLSGATQYFGPGTRLTVL.

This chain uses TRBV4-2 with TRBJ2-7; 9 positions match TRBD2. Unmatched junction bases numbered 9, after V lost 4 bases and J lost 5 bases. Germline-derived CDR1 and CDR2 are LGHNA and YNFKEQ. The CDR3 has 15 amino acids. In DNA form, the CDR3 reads TGTGCCAGCAGCCGCAATAGCGGGAGTCGGAACGAGCAGTACTTC. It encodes CASSRNSGSRNEQYF.

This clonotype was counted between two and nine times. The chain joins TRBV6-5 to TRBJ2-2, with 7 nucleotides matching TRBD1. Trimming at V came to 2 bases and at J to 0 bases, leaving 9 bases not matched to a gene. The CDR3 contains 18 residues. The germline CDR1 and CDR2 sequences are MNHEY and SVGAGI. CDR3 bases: TGTGCCAGCAGTTACGGGGGACAGACCCCAACGAACACCGGGGAGCTGTTTTTT. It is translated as CASSYGGQTPTNTGELFF.

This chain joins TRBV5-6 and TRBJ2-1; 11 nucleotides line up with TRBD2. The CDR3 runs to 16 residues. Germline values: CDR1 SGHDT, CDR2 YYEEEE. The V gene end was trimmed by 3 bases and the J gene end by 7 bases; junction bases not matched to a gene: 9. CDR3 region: CASSSGRLAGGNEQFF. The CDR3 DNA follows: TGTGCCAGCAGCTCCGGGAGGTTAGCGGGAGGGAATGAGCAGTTCTTC.

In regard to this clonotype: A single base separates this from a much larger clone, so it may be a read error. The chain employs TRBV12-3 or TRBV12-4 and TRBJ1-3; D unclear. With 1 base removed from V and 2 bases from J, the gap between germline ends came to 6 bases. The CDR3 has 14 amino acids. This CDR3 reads CASSLGSPGNTIYF. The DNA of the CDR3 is TGTGCCAGCAGTTTAGGGTCTCCTGGAAACACCATATATTTT.

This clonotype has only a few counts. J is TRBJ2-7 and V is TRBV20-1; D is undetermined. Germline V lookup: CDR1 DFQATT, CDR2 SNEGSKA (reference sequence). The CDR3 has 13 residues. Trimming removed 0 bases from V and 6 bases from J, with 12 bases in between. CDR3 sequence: CSAREDSLLEQYF. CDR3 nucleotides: TGCAGTGCTAGAGAAGATAGCCTACTCGAGCAGTACTTC.